Below are 15 T cell receptor beta chains sequenced from a single sample in a study of blood T cells in healthy people across ages. A second PCR, run for about 7 to 11 cycles, used a sample-barcoded 5' primer plus a J-beta primer mix. Each CDR3 protein gets one entry after TCRdb re-called the 5' RACE reads with MiXCR. The data show some 930,000 distinct CDR3 sequences, with around 29% seen just once and roughly 10% held by the top ten. These data also featured in a second study, about T cells of mothers and their children.

The sequenced sample consisted of blood. The receptors shown here come from a woman aged 40 to 50 in good health.

V usage is TRBV6-2 or TRBV6-3 and J usage is TRBJ2-1, with 7 positions matching TRBD2. Trimming took 5 bases from V and 11 from J; bases not matched to a gene: 9. There are 13 residues in the CDR3. Germline V gene lookup returns CDR1 MNHEY and CDR2 SVGEGT. The CDR3: CASSTLAAGQQFF. The DNA for the CDR3 is TGTGCCAGCAGTACCCTAGCGGCGGGACAGCAGTTCTTC.

This clonotype was detected ten times or more. The chain carries TRBV5-5 and TRBJ1-2; 7 bases agree with TRBD1. Germline loops: CDR1 SGHKS, CDR2 YYEKEE (reference sequence). This CDR3 spans 17 amino acids. V lost 0 bases, J lost 4 bases, and 12 bases stayed unmatched. CDR3 sequence reads: CASSLVVRQGTTYGYTF. The CDR3 bases are TGTGCCAGCAGCTTGGTGGTGCGACAGGGCACGACCTATGGCTACACCTTC.

The V call is TRBV20-1, the J call TRBJ1-5, with D possibly being TRBD1 (5 bases). The ends were cut back, 0 bases at V and 0 bases at J, with 12 bases in the middle. The germline V gene encodes CDR1 DFQATT and CDR2 SNEGSKA (reference sequence). The CDR3 is 16 amino acids. This CDR3 is CSAREPQGHSNQPQHF. CDR3 DNA: TGCAGTGCTAGAGAGCCTCAGGGCCATAGCAATCAGCCCCAGCATTTT.

In this sample, this clonotype turned up a few times. The chain has TRBV5-1 and TRBJ2-7; 7 bases line up with TRBD2. Germline lookup yields CDR1 SGHRS and CDR2 YFSETQ. The CDR3 loop spans 15 amino acids. The V gene end was trimmed by 4 bases and the J gene end by 2 bases; junction bases not matched to a gene: 9. CDR3: CASSDGGVATYEQYF. CDR3 coding DNA: TGCGCCAGCAGCGATGGGGGGGTCGCTACCTACGAGCAGTACTTC.

A note on this clonotype: Just one base apart from a much larger clone, this may be a read error. This sequence joins TRBV29-1 and TRBJ2-7; D unresolved. CDR3 length equals 11 residues. The V gene's germline CDR1 is SQVTM and CDR2 ANQGSEA. CDR3 DNA: TGCAGCGACCGGAACAGCTACGAGCAGGACTTC. Translated, it gives CSDRNSYEQDF.

This clonotype was seen ten or more times. The gene calls are TRBV24-1 and TRBJ2-1, with D perhaps matching TRBD1 or TRBD2 (5 bases each). Trimming left V 3 bases short and J 3 bases short, with 11 bases between. This CDR3 region has 15 residues. The V gene's germline CDR1 is KGHDR and CDR2 SFDVKD. CDR3 amino acids: CATSDPGTIYNEQFF. The CDR3 DNA follows: TGTGCCACCAGTGATCCCGGGACCATCTACAATGAGCAGTTCTTC.

This clonotype has ten or more counts. This sequence joins TRBV5-1 and TRBJ2-4; TRBD2 agrees at 7 bases. Germline V lookup: CDR1 SGHRS, CDR2 YFSETQ. Germline trimming cut 0 bases from V and 9 bases from J; bases unmatched to any gene: 6. This CDR3 comprises 14 residues. The CDR3 coding sequence is TGCGCCAGCAGCTTGGCCCCTGGGGAGGGCATTCAGTACTTC. It encodes CASSLAPGEGIQYF.

This clonotype was recorded only once. This CDR3 fails to terminate in the conserved phenylalanine or tryptophan, so it likely reflects a read error. The DNA is left out, because the CDR3 cannot be placed on it with certainty; the CDR3 is given as TCRdb lists it. V and J are TRBV2 and TRBJ1-2. The CDR3 numbers 13 amino acids, ends counted. Germline CDR1 reads SNHLY; CDR2 reads FYNNEI. The CDR3 protein is CASSEQVDYGCTL.

This clonotype was picked up a small number of times. V gene TRBV28 combines with J gene TRBJ2-5, with a weak D call TRBD1 (5 bases). Germline assignment: CDR1 MDHEN and CDR2 SYDVKM. CDR3 size: 14 residues. V was trimmed by 3 bases and J by 3 bases, leaving 11 bases between them. The DNA of the CDR3 is TGTGCCAGCAGTTTCTTTCAGGGTGAAGAGACCCAGTACTTC. Translated: CASSFFQGEETQYF.

The chain employs TRBV3-1 and TRBJ2-1; 8 positions agree with TRBD1. The V and J ends lost 5 bases and 6 bases, in that order; junction bases with no gene match: 3. The CDR3 sequence is 13 residues long. Germline assignment: CDR1 LGHDT and CDR2 YNNKEL (reference sequence). Here the CDR3 DNA reads TGTGCCAGCAGCACCGGGACAGGCAATGAGCAGTTCTTC. This translates into CASSTGTGNEQFF.

In its sample, this clonotype was seen many times. The CDR3 DNA reads as TGTGCCAGCAGTTTATTGGGGGGATCCACCTACGAGCAGTACTTC. Translation: CASSLLGGSTYEQYF. The J gene is TRBJ2-7, the V gene TRBV28; TRBD2 is a possible D gene (6 bases). CDR1 MDHEN and CDR2 SYDVKM come from the germline V gene. This CDR3 contains 15 residues. Trimming pared 1 base from V and 2 bases from J, leaving 12 bases between.

On this clonotype: Given a much more abundant clone one base away, this may be a read error. The chain uses TRBV10-3 and TRBJ2-3; TRBD2 agrees at 10 bases. Germline CDR1 and CDR2: ENHRY and SYGVKD. The junction had 8 bases not matched to a gene; V was cut back by 8 bases and J by 12 bases. The CDR3 is made up of 12 amino acids. The CDR3 DNA follows: TGTGCCATCGGAAAGACTAGCGGGCCCCAGTATTTT. As protein: CAIGKTSGPQYF.

The rearrangement joins TRBV10-3 to TRBJ2-7, with D possibly matching TRBD1 (6 bases). The germline V gene encodes CDR1 ENHRY and CDR2 SYGVKD. CDR3 length: 14 residues. Trimming pared 3 bases from V and 3 bases from J, leaving 12 bases between. In DNA, the CDR3 is TGTGCCATCAGTGAATTGCAGGGGAGCTACGAGCAGTACTTC. Translated, it gives CAISELQGSYEQYF.

This clonotype was observed at least ten times. This chain joins TRBV7-8 and TRBJ2-7; 10 bases fit TRBD1. Per the germline V gene, CDR1 is SGHVS and CDR2 is FQNEAQ. V lost 10 bases and J lost 0; bases outside the gene matches: 6. The CDR3 has 14 amino acids. This CDR3 reads CATQGQGISYEQYF. In DNA form, the CDR3 reads TGTGCCACCCAGGGACAGGGGATCTCCTACGAGCAGTACTTC. The variable domain in full, with the rest retrieved from reference TRBV7-8 and TRBJ2-7, is GAGVSQSPRYKVAKRGQDVALRCDPISGHVSLFWYQQALGQGPEFLTYFQNEAQLDKSGLPSDRFFAERPEGSVSTLKIQRTQQEDSAVYLCATQGQGISYEQYFGPGTRLTVT.

The V call is TRBV5-1, the J call TRBJ2-1; 11 bases fit TRBD2. Germline trimming cut 2 bases from V and 6 bases from J; bases unmatched to any gene: 10. The CDR3 sequence is 17 residues long. In germline, CDR1 is SGHRS, CDR2 YFSETQ. In DNA form, the CDR3 reads TGCGCCAGCAGCTTACTAGCGGGGGACCCTGCCTGCAATGAGCAGTTCTTC. Translated, it gives CASSLLAGDPACNEQFF.